This entry lists 24 T cell receptor beta chains sequenced from one sample in a study of OX40 agonist ivuxolimab in advanced cancers. Generated by immunoSEQ multiplex PCR, the TCRdb table keeps only in-frame clones and is missing some. The sample gives some 70,000 clones, over 75% of which show up once; roughly 0.98% is in the top ten. The sample was CD4+ or CD8+ T cells sorted from blood, taken in a trial of the OX40 agonist ivuxolimab. The origin of the receptors is an adult with an advanced solid tumor such as melanoma, head and neck, liver or kidney cancer.

This chain connects TRBV5-4 to TRBJ1-1; 8 positions agree with TRBD1. V gave up 4 bases and J gave up 4 bases; unmatched junction bases: 12. In germline, CDR1 is SGHNT, CDR2 YYREEE (reference sequence). The CDR3 covers 16 residues. In DNA, the CDR3 is TGTGCCAGCAGCCCCGCAGGGGGCGGGATCGGCACTGAAGCTTTCTTT. This translates into CASSPAGGGIGTEAFF. Complete variable domain (other parts from reference TRBV5-4 and TRBJ1-1): ETGVTQSPTHLIKTRGQQVTLRCSSQSGHNTVSWYQQALGQGPQFIFQYYREEENGRGNFPPRFSGLQFPNYSSELNVNALELDDSALYLCASSPAGGGIGTEAFFGQGTRLTVV.

This chain connects TRBV10-3 to TRBJ2-1; possible D gene TRBD1, 6 bases. The germline CDR1 and CDR2 sequences are ENHRY and SYGVKD. The CDR3 spans 13 residues. Trimming pared 2 bases from V and 7 bases from J, leaving 9 bases between. The DNA of the CDR3 is TGTGCCATCAGTGAGAAGCAGGGGAATGAGCAGTTCTTC. Protein: CAISEKQGNEQFF.

The chain uses TRBV6-5 and TRBJ2-7; a possible D gene is TRBD1 (5 bases). Germline CDR1 and CDR2: MNHEY and SVGAGI. V was shortened by 5 bases and J by 6 bases, with 14 bases between the two germline ends. The CDR3 extends over 13 amino acids. This chain's CDR3 is CASSLQGTREQYF. The CDR3 DNA sequence: TGTGCCAGCAGTCTGCAGGGTACCCGCGAGCAGTACTTC.

The J gene is TRBJ2-2, the V gene TRBV7-3, with TRBD2 matching over 13 bases. The V segment lost 5 bases and the J segment 7 bases; nucleotides outside the gene matches: 13. From germline, CDR1 is SGHTA and CDR2 FQGTGA. The CDR3 has 18 residues. The CDR3 is CASSRERLAGGRGGELFF. In nucleotides, the CDR3 is TGTGCCAGCAGCCGAGAGCGACTAGCGGGAGGAAGGGGCGGGGAGCTGTTTTTT.

The chain links TRBV18 to TRBJ1-1; D possibly corresponds to TRBD1 (5 bases). There are 13 residues in the CDR3. Germline loops: CDR1 KGHSH, CDR2 LQKENI. V was trimmed by 6 bases and J by 5 bases, leaving 13 bases between them. CDR3 in amino acids: CASSLDQGTEAFF. The CDR3 DNA follows: TGTGCCAGCTCTCTCGACCAGGGAACTGAAGCTTTCTTT.

The chain employs TRBV11-1 and TRBJ2-5; TRBD1 matches at 8 bases. Germline V gene data show CDR1 as SGHAT and CDR2 as FQDESV (reference sequence). Trimming took 5 bases from V and 4 from J; bases not matched to a gene: 6. The CDR3 has 14 amino acids. CDR3 in DNA: TGTGCCAGCAGCCTAGGACAGGGTTTAGAGACCCAGTACTTC. It is translated as CASSLGQGLETQYF. The entire variable domain, with the rest obtained from reference TRBV11-1 and TRBJ2-5, is as follows: EAEVAQSPRYKITEKSQAVAFWCDPISGHATLYWYRQILGQGPELLVQFQDESVVDDSQLPKDRFSAERLKGVDSTLKIQPAELGDSAMYLCASSLGQGLETQYFGPGTRLLVL.

The chain has TRBV5-1 and TRBJ2-5, with 9 bases identical to TRBD2. This CDR3 comprises 15 residues. Germline loops: CDR1 SGHRS, CDR2 YFSETQ. The junction had 7 bases not matched to a gene; V was cut back by 2 bases and J by 5 bases. This CDR3 reads CASSFSSGTSETQYF. Written as DNA, the CDR3 is TGCGCCAGCAGCTTCTCTAGCGGGACCTCCGAGACCCAGTACTTC.

The chain employs TRBV29-1 and TRBJ2-1; 10 bases agree with TRBD2. The germline V gene has CDR1 SQVTM and CDR2 ANQGSEA. Trimming cost V 3 bases and J 7 bases; bases outside gene matches: 6. This CDR3 has 14 amino acids. The CDR3 nucleotides read TGCAGCGTTGAGAGCGGGAGGGGCGAGAATGAGCAGTTCTTC. Protein: CSVESGRGENEQFF.

V usage is TRBV20-1 and J usage is TRBJ2-1, with D unclear. The CDR3 extends over 11 amino acids. Germline lookup yields CDR1 DFQATT and CDR2 SNEGSKA (reference sequence). Trimming removed 5 bases at V and 7 bases at J, with 9 bases between. As DNA, the CDR3 is TGCAGTGCTGCTGGAGAAAATGAGCAGTTCTTC. This sequence encodes CSAAGENEQFF.

As to this clone: Germline is not matched at one junction end, which may reflect a read error. This chain links TRBV19 with TRBJ2-3; D perhaps matches TRBD2 (6 bases). There are 14 residues in the CDR3. The germline gives CDR1 LNHDA, CDR2 SQIVND (reference sequence). CDR3 in DNA: TGTGCCAGTACCGCCGGAACTAGCAAAGATACGCAGTATTTT. It yields the protein CASTAGTSKDTQYF.

V usage is TRBV27 and J usage is TRBJ2-7, with 8 nucleotides matching TRBD2. Germline-derived CDR1 and CDR2 are MNHEY and SMNVEV (reference sequence). V lost 0 bases, J lost 3 bases, and 10 bases stayed unmatched. The CDR3 spans 17 residues. The CDR3 DNA follows: TGTGCCAGCAGTTTATCGTTTGTAGCGGGGTTGGGCTACGAGCAGTACTTC. This translates into CASSLSFVAGLGYEQYF.

The genes are TRBV28 and TRBJ2-3; D may be TRBD2 (6 bases). This CDR3 is built from 16 residues. The V end was cut by 6 bases, the J end by 0 bases, with 16 bases between. CDR1 MDHEN and CDR2 SYDVKM come from the germline V gene. The chain's CDR3 is CASSSPGGTSTDTQYF. Here the CDR3 DNA reads TGTGCCAGCAGCTCCCCTGGGGGGACTAGCACAGATACGCAGTATTTT.

The J gene is TRBJ2-2, the V gene TRBV30, with D uncertain. Trimming cost V 8 bases and J 1 base, with 14 bases left between them. The CDR3 covers 14 residues. Looked up from germline, CDR1 is GTSNPN and CDR2 is SVGIG (reference sequence). The CDR3 loop reads CALAQFVNTGELFF. The CDR3 DNA sequence: TGTGCCCTTGCCCAATTTGTGAACACCGGGGAGCTGTTTTTT.

This chain's CDR3 is CASSKQQPQHF. The CDR3 coding sequence is TGTGCCAGCAGCAAACAACAGCCCCAGCATTTT. The chain has TRBV21-1 and TRBJ1-5; the table calls TRBD1, which could not be checked here. TRBV21-1 represents a pseudogene. The CDR3 runs 11 residues.

V and J are TRBV28 and TRBJ1-4; D is ambiguous. Trimming shortened V by 2 bases and J by 0 bases, and 10 bases separated the two germline ends. Germline assignment: CDR1 MDHEN and CDR2 SYDVKM. The CDR3 extends over 16 amino acids. The CDR3 spells CASSLKGPSTNEKLFF. In DNA form, the CDR3 reads TGTGCCAGCAGTTTAAAAGGGCCGTCAACTAATGAAAAACTGTTTTTT. Full variable domain (rest looked up from reference TRBV28 and TRBJ1-4): DVKVTQSSRYLVKRTGEKVFLECVQDMDHENMFWYRQDPGLGLRLIYFSYDVKMKEKGDIPEGYSVSREKKERFSLILESASTNQTSMYLCASSLKGPSTNEKLFFGSGTQLSVL.

This chain uses TRBV9 with TRBJ2-7; D is undetermined. Trimming stripped 4 bases from V and 2 bases from J, with 13 bases between. This CDR3 region has 14 residues. Germline assignment: CDR1 SGDLS and CDR2 YYNGEE. Here the CDR3 DNA reads TGTGCCAGCAGCCCCCGACCGGTAGCCTACGAGCAGTACTTC. It yields the protein CASSPRPVAYEQYF.

The V gene is TRBV18, the J gene TRBJ2-3, with D possibly called TRBD1 or TRBD2 (5 bases each). Germline V gene data show CDR1 as KGHSH and CDR2 as LQKENI. V lost 3 bases and J lost 8, with 15 bases in between. This CDR3 is 14 amino acids long. The CDR3 sequence is CASSPPGSPGTQYF. For the CDR3, the DNA is TGTGCCAGCTCACCTCCAGGGAGCCCGGGTACGCAGTATTTT.

The V gene is TRBV19, the J gene TRBJ1-5; D is unclear. CDR1 LNHDA and CDR2 SQIVND come from the germline V gene (reference sequence). V was cut by 9 bases and J by 2 bases, with 23 bases left in between. The CDR3 is made up of 17 amino acids. The CDR3 loop is CASVTDPPAVRNQPQHF. Written as DNA, the CDR3 is TGTGCCAGCGTGACCGACCCCCCTGCCGTCCGCAATCAGCCCCAGCATTTT.

The chain uses TRBV19 and TRBJ1-1, with a weak D call TRBD1 (5 bases). The ends were cut back, 5 bases at V and 1 base at J, with 14 bases in the middle. The germline gives CDR1 LNHDA, CDR2 SQIVND (reference sequence). This CDR3 has 15 residues. CDR3 sequence: CASSPAGGRNTEAFF. The CDR3 DNA is TGTGCCAGTAGTCCCGCGGGGGGGAGGAACACTGAAGCTTTCTTT. Full variable domain (remainder filled in from reference TRBV19 and TRBJ1-1): DGGITQSPKYLFRKEGQNVTLSCEQNLNHDAMYWYRQDPGQGLRLIYYSQIVNDFQKGDIAEGYSVSREKKESFPLTVTSAQKNPTAFYLCASSPAGGRNTEAFFGQGTRLTVV.

The chain is built from TRBV19 and TRBJ2-1; D is undetermined. V was trimmed by 3 bases and J by 5 bases, leaving 11 bases between them. CDR1 LNHDA and CDR2 SQIVND come from the germline V gene (reference sequence). This CDR3 is built from 14 residues. The CDR3 region is CASSMRRADNEQFF. DNA for the CDR3: TGTGCCAGTAGTATGCGCCGGGCGGACAATGAGCAGTTCTTC.

The chain is built from TRBV23-1 and TRBJ2-7, with D possibly matching TRBD1 (6 bases). TRBV23-1 is annotated as an ORF whose role is uncertain. V lost 6 bases, J lost 6 bases, and 21 bases lay in between. The CDR3 runs 15 residues. The CDR3, as DNA: TGCGCCAGCAGCCAAGATCAAAACAGGGTATCCGAGCAGTACTTC. It codes for CASSQDQNRVSEQYF.

V usage is TRBV2 and J usage is TRBJ2-3; the D is unclear. V lost 6 bases to trimming and J lost 0 bases, with 10 bases between them. This CDR3 contains 14 residues. Germline loops: CDR1 SNHLY, CDR2 FYNNEI. The DNA for the CDR3 is TGTGCCAGCAGGTCCACACAAAGCACAGATACGCAGTATTTT. Its translation: CASRSTQSTDTQYF.

This chain joins TRBV27 and TRBJ2-7, with TRBD2 identical over 9 bases. CDR3 size: 17 residues. The V gene's germline CDR1 is MNHEY and CDR2 SMNVEV (reference sequence). V lost 7 bases to trimming and J lost 3 bases; unmatched junction nucleotides: 16. The CDR3 here is CASTNRVTREGNYEQYF. The CDR3 DNA follows: TGTGCCAGCACTAACAGGGTAACGCGGGAGGGCAACTACGAGCAGTACTTC.

This chain links TRBV7-2 with TRBJ2-7; 10 bases agree with TRBD2. Germline V gene data show CDR1 as SGHTA and CDR2 as FQGNSA. The junction had 9 bases not matched to a gene; V was cut back by 1 base and J by 3 bases. The CDR3 is 17 residues long. The CDR3 spells CASSLDLAGAGRYEQYF. The CDR3 DNA follows: TGTGCCAGCAGCTTAGATCTAGCGGGAGCAGGACGCTACGAGCAGTACTTC. The full variable domain, rest sourced from reference TRBV7-2 and TRBJ2-7, is GAGVSQSPSNKVTEKGKDVELRCDPISGHTALYWYRQSLGQGLEFLIYFQGNSAPDKSGLPSDRFSAERTGGSVSTLTIQRTQQEDSAVYLCASSLDLAGAGRYEQYFGPGTRLTVT.